This T cell receptor (beta chain) was observed in a study of identical twins. Study-level results: Diverse VJ usage suggested most zero-insertion clonotypes were not invariant T cells.

TCRdb passed the 5' RACE reads through MiXCR, listing each CDR3 protein once. The repertoire consists of 500,000 or so distinct CDR3 sequences, with around 20% occurring once and the leading ten covering about 0.93%. V lost 0 bases and J 5 bases, leaving 9 bases between the germline ends. This CDR3 comprises 13 residues. CDR1 is SGHRS and CDR2 is YFSETQ in the germline V gene. This clonotype showed up just a few times. Its matching antigen is unknown. Separately, the same data were catalogued under a study of T cells expressing NK-cell markers. As that study records: The share of CD8+ T cells held by dominant NKG2C+ clonotypes was roughly 1.0-8% in 5 or 6 donors.

The sequenced sample was CD4+ T cells sorted from blood. The sequence was collected from a woman in her late teens or twenties in good health. The V call is TRBV5-1, the J call TRBJ2-7; tentative D call: TRBD1 (5 bases). The CDR3 sequence: CASSLEGPNEQYF. CDR3 bases: TGCGCCAGCAGCTTGGAGGGGCCCAACGAGCAGTACTTC.